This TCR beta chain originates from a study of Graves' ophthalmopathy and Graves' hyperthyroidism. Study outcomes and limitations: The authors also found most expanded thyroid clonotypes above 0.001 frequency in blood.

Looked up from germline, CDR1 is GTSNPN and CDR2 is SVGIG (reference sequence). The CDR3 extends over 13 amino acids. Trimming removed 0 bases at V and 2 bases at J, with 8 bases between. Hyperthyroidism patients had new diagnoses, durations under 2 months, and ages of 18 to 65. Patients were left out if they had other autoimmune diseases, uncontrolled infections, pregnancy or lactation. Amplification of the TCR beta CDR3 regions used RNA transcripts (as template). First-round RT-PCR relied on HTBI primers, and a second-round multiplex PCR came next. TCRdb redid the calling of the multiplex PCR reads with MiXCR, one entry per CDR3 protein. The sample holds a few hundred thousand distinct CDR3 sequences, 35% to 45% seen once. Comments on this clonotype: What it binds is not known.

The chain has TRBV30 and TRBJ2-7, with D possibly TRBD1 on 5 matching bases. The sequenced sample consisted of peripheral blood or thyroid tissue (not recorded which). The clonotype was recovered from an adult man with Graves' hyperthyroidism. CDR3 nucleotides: TGTGCCTGGAGTGTAGGGGCGACCTACGAGCAGTACTTC. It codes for CAWSVGATYEQYF.